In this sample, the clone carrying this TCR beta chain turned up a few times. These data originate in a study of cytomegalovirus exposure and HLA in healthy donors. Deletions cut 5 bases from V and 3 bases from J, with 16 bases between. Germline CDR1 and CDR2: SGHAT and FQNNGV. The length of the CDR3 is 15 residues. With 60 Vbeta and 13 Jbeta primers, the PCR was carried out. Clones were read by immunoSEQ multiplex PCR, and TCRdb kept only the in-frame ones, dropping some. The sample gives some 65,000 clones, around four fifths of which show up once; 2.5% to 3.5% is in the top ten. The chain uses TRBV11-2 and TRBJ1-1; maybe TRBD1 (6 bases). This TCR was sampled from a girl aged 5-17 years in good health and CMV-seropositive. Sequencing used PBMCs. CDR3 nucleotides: TGTGCCAGCAGCACCAGGCCCAGGGGAGACACTGAAGCTTTCTTT. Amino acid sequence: CASSTRPRGDTEAFF.